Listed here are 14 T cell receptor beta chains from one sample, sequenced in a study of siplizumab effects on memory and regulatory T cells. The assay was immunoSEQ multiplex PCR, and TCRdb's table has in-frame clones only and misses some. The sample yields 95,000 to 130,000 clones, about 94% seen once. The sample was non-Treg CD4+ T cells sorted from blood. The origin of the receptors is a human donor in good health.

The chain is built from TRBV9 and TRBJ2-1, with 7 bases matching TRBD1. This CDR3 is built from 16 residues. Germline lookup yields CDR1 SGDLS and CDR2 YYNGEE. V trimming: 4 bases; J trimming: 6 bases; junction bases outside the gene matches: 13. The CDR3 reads CASSPRGSGGPNEQFF. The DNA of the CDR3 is TGTGCCAGCAGCCCCCGAGGGTCAGGGGGACCCAATGAGCAGTTCTTC. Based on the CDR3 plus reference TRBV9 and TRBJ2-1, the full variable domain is DSGVTQTPKHLITATGQRVTLRCSPRSGDLSVYWYQQSLDQGLQFLIQYYNGEERAKGNILERFSAQQFPDLHSELNLSSLELGDSALYFCASSPRGSGGPNEQFFGPGTRLTVL.

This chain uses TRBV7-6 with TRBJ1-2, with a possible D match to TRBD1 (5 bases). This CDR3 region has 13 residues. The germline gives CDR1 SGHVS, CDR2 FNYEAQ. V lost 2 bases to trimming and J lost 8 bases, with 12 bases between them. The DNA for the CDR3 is TGTGCCAGCAGCTTACAGGGATTAGGGGGCTACACCTTC. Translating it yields CASSLQGLGGYTF.

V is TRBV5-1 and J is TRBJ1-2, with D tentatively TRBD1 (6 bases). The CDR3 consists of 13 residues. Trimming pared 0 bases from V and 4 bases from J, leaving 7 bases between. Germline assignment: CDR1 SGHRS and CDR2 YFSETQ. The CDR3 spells CASSLGTAYGYTF. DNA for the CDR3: TGCGCCAGCAGCTTGGGGACAGCCTATGGCTACACCTTC. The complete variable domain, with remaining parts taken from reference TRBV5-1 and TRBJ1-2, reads KAGVTQTPRYLIKTRGQQVTLSCSPISGHRSVSWYQQTPGQGLQFLFEYFSETQRNKGNFPGRFSGRQFSNSRSEMNVSTLELGDSALYLCASSLGTAYGYTFGSGTRLTVV.

CDR3 region: CASRGTGLNTEAFF. The DNA of the CDR3 is TGTGCCAGCAGGGGGACAGGGCTGAACACTGAAGCTTTCTTT. This rearrangement joins TRBV6-5 to TRBJ1-1; 9 nucleotides line up with TRBD1. The V segment lost 6 bases and the J segment 0 bases; nucleotides outside the gene matches: 2. The germline gives CDR1 MNHEY, CDR2 SVGAGI. This CDR3 region has 14 residues.

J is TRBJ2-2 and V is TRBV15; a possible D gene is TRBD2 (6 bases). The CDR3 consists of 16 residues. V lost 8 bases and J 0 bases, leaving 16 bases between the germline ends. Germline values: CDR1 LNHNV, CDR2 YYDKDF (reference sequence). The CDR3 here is CATWEDPPSNTGELFF. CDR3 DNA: TGTGCCACCTGGGAGGACCCCCCTTCGAACACCGGGGAGCTGTTTTTT.

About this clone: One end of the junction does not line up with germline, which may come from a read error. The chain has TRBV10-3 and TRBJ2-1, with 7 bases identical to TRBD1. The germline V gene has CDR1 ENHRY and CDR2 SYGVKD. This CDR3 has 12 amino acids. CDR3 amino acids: CAISESGTQGVF. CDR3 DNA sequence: TGTGCCATCAGTGAGTCGGGGACCCAGGGGGTCTTC.

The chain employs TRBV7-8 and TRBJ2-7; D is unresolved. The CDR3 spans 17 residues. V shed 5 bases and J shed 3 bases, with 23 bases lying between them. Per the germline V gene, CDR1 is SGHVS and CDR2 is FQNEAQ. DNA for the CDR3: TGTGCCAGCAGCGCCAAACGCTTAGTCTTTGGAAGCTACGAGCAGTACTTC. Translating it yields CASSAKRLVFGSYEQYF. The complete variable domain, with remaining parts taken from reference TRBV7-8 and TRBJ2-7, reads GAGVSQSPRYKVAKRGQDVALRCDPISGHVSLFWYQQALGQGPEFLTYFQNEAQLDKSGLPSDRFFAERPEGSVSTLKIQRTQQEDSAVYLCASSAKRLVFGSYEQYFGPGTRLTVT.

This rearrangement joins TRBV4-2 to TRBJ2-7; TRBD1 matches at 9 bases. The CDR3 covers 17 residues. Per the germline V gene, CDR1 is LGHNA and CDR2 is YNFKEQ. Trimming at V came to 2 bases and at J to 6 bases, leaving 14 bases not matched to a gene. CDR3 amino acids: CASSQHRDRDFPSEQYF. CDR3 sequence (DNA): TGTGCCAGCAGCCAACACCGGGACAGGGATTTCCCGAGCGAGCAGTACTTC.

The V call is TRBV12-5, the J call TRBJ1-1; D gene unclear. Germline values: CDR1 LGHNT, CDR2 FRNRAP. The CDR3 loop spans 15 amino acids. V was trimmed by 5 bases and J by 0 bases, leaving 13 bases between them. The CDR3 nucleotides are TGTGCTAGTGGTCCCCCACGAGGCCTGAACACTGAAGCTTTCTTT. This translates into CASGPPRGLNTEAFF.

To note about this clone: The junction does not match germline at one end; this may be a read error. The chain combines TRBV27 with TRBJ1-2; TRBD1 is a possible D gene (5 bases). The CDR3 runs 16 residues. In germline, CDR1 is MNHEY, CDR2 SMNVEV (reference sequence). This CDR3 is CAGSPFGGPGYYGYTF. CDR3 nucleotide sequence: TGTGCCGGCAGTCCATTCGGGGGACCAGGGTACTATGGCTACACCTTC.

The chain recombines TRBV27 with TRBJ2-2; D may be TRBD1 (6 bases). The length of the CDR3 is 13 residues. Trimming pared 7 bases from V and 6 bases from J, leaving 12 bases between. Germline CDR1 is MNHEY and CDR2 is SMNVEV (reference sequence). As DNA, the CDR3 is TGTGCCAGCAACAATCAGGGGCCCGGGGAGCTGTTTTTT. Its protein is CASNNQGPGELFF.

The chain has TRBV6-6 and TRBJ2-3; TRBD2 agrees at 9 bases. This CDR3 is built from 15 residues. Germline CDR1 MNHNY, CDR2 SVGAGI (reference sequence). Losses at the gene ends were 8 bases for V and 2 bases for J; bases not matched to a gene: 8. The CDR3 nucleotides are TGTGCCAGCGTTGTCGGGACTAGCAACACAGATACGCAGTATTTT. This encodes CASVVGTSNTDTQYF.

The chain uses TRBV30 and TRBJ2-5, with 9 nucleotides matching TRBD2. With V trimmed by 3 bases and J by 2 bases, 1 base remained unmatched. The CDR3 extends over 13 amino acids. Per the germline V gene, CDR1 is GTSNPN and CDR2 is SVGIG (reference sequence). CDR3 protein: CAWRLAGQETQYF. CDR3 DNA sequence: TGTGCCTGGAGGCTAGCGGGGCAAGAGACCCAGTACTTC.

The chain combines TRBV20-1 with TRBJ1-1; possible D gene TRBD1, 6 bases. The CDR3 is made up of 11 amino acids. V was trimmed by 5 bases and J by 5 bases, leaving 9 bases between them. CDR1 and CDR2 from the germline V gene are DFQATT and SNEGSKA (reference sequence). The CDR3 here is CSASGETEAFF. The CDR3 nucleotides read TGCAGTGCTTCAGGGGAGACTGAAGCTTTCTTT.